This T cell receptor (beta chain) was retrieved from a study of T-cell memory formation after mild COVID-19. Germline loops: CDR1 SGHDT, CDR2 YYEEEE. Trimming removed 1 base at V and 7 bases at J, with 12 bases between. This CDR3 is 14 amino acids long. From the 5' RACE reads, TCRdb called clonotypes with MiXCR, one entry per CDR3 protein. The top ten clones hold more than 9% of a sample with about half a million distinct CDR3 sequences, about 18% of them seen once. The receptor's source is an adult woman who had mild COVID-19 (a few samples of this study predate the infection). Cell type and time point are not known. The specimen was PBMCs or a T cell subset sorted from them (not recorded which). The chain uses TRBV5-6 and TRBJ1-5; D is ambiguous. CDR3 sequence: CASSLYPGNQPQHF. CDR3 DNA: TGTGCCAGCAGCTTGTACCCGGGGAACCAGCCCCAGCATTTT.